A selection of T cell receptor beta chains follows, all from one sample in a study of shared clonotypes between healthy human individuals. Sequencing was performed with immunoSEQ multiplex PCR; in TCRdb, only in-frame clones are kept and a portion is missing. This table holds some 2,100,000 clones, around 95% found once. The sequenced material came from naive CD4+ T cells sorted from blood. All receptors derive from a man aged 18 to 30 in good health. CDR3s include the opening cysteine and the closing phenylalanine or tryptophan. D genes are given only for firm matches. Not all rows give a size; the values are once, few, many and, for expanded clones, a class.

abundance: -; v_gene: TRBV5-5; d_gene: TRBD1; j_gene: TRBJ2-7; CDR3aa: CASSWGQGSSYEQYF; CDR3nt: TGTGCCAGCAGCTGGGGACAGGGTTCCTCCTACGAGCAGTACTTC
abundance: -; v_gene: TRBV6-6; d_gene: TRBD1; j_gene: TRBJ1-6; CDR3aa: CASSYSAPTGYSPLHF; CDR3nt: TGTGCCAGCAGTTACTCCGCCCCGACAGGGTACTCACCCCTCCACTTT
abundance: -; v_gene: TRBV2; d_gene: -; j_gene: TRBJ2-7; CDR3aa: CASNYQTKSSYEQYF; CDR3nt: TGTGCCAGCAATTATCAGACAAAGAGCTCCTACGAGCAGTACTTC
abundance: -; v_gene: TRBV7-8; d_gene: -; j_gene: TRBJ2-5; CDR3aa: CASSGKRGGWEYQETQYF; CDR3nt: TGTGCCAGCAGCGGGAAAAGAGGAGGGTGGGAGTACCAAGAGACCCAGTACTTC
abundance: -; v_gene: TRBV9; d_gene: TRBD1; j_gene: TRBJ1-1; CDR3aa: CASSAVGTVNTEAFF; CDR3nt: TGTGCCAGCAGCGCGGTGGGGACAGTGAACACTGAAGCTTTCTTT
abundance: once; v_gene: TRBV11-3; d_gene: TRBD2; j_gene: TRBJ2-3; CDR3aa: CASSPASGASTDTQYF; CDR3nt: TGTGCCAGCAGCCCGGCTAGCGGGGCGAGCACAGATACGCAGTATTTT
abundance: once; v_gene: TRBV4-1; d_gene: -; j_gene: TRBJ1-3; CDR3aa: CASSQTKGNTIYF; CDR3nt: TGCGCCAGCAGCCAAACTAAGGGAAACACCATATATTTT
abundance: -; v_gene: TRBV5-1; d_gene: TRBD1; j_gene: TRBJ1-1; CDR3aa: CASSRGTGETEAFF; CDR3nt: TGCGCCAGCAGCAGGGGGACAGGGGAAACTGAAGCTTTCTTT
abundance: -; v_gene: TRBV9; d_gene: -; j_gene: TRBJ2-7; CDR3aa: CASSVDGGSSYEQYF; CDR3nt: TGTGCCAGCAGCGTAGATGGGGGGTCCTCCTACGAGCAGTACTTC
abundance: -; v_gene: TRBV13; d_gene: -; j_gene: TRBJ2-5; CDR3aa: CASSRIGRGETQYF; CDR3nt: TGTGCCAGCAGCCGAATAGGCAGGGGAGAGACCCAGTACTTC
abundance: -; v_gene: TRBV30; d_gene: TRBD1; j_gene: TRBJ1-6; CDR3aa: CAWNPGQGHNSPLHF; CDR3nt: TGTGCCTGGAACCCCGGACAGGGCCATAATTCACCCCTCCACTTT
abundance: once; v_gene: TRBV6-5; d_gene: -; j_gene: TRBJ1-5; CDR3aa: CASSSLGNQPQHF; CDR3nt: TGTGCCAGCAGTTCTCTGGGGAATCAGCCCCAGCATTTT
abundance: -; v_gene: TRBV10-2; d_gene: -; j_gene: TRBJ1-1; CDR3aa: CASSESSVGRTEAFF; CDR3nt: TGCGCCAGCAGTGAGTCGAGTGTCGGGCGCACTGAAGCTTTCTTT
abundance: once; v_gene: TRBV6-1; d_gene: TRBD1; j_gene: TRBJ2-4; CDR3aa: CASSEAWGQNLAKNIQYF; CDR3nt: TGTGCCAGCAGTGAAGCGTGGGGACAGAACTTAGCCAAAAACATTCAGTACTTC
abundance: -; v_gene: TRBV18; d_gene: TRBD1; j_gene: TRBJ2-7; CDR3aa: CASSPGATGGYEQYF; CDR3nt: TGTGCCAGCTCACCAGGGGCGACAGGGGGCTACGAGCAGTACTTC
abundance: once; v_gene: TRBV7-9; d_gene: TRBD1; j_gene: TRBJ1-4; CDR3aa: CASSLSGTGFNEKLFF; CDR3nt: TGTGCCAGCAGCTTATCCGGGACAGGTTTTAATGAAAAACTGTTTTTT
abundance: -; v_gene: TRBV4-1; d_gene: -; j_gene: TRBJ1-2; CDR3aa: CASSQGIPVNYGYTF; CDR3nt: TGCGCCAGCAGCCAAGGTATCCCAGTGAACTATGGCTACACCTTC
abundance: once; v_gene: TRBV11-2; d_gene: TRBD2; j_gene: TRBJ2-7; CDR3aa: CASSATSGRIRPYEQYF; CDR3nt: TGTGCCAGCAGCGCGACTAGCGGGAGAATTAGACCCTACGAGCAGTACTTC
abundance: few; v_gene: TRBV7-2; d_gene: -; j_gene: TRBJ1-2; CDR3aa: CASTSSGGYGYTF; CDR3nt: TGTGCCAGCACCTCATCGGGGGGCTATGGCTACACCTTC
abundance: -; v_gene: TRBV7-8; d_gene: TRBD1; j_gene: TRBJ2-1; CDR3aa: CASSLGGTGMYNEQFF; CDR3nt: TGTGCCAGCAGCTTAGGAGGGACAGGGATGTACAATGAGCAGTTCTTC
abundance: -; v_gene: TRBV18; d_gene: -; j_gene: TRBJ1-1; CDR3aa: CASSPGSSEAFF; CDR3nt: TGTGCCAGCTCACCCGGGAGTTCTGAAGCTTTCTTT
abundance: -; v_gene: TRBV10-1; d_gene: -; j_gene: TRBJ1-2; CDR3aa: CASSESQSYGYTF; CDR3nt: TGCGCCAGCAGTGAGAGCCAGTCGTATGGCTACACCTTC
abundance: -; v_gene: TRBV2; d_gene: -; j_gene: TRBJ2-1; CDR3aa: CASRSGLQHNEQFF; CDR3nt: TGTGCCAGCAGATCGGGACTTCAACACAATGAGCAGTTCTTC
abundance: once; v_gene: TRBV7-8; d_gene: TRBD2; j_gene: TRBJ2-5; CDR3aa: CASSLELAGMETQYF; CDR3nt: TGTGCCAGCAGCTTAGAACTAGCGGGAATGGAGACCCAGTACTTC
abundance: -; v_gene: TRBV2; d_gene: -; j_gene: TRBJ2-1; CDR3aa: CASSAGFSYNEQFF; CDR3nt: TGTGCCAGCAGCGCAGGGTTCTCCTACAATGAGCAGTTCTTC
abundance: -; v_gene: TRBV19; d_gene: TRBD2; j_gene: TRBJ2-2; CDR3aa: CASSIEGTSGNTGELFF; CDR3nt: TGTGCCAGTAGTATAGAAGGGACTAGCGGTAACACCGGGGAGCTGTTTTTT
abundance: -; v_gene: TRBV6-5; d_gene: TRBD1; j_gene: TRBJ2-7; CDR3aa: CASSYGQGLYEQYF; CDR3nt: TGTGCCAGCAGTTACGGACAGGGGCTCTACGAGCAGTACTTC
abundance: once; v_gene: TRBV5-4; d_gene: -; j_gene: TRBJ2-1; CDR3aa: CASSFRDTEQFF; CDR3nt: TGTGCCAGCAGCTTTAGGGACACCGAGCAGTTCTTC
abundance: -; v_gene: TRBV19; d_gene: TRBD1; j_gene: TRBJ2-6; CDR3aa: CASSDPGGSGANVLTF; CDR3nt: TGTGCCAGTAGTGACCCAGGGGGCTCTGGGGCCAACGTCCTGACTTTC
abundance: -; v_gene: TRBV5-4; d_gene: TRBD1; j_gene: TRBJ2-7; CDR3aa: CASSPGVGGLYEQYF; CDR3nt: TGTGCCAGCAGCCCCGGGGTAGGGGGCCTCTACGAGCAGTACTTC
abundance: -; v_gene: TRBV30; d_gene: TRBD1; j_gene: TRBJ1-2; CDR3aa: CAWSGGTGGADYTF; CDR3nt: TGTGCCTGGAGTGGCGGGACAGGGGGGGCTGACTACACCTTC
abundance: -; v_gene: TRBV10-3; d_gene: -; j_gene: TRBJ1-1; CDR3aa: CAISEGRGVTEAFF; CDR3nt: TGTGCCATCAGTGAGGGAAGGGGGGTCACTGAAGCTTTCTTT
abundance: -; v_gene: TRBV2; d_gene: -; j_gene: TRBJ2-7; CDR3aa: CASSAMLYEQYF; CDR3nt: TGTGCCAGCAGTGCGATGCTCTACGAGCAGTACTTC
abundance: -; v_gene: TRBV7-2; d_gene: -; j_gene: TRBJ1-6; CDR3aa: CASSLNRGQNSPLHF; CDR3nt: TGTGCCAGCAGCTTAAATCGGGGCCAGAATTCACCCCTCCACTTT
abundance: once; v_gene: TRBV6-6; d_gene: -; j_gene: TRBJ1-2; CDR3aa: CASSYSMWTTYGYTF; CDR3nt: TGTGCCAGCAGTTACTCAATGTGGACGACTTATGGCTACACCTTC
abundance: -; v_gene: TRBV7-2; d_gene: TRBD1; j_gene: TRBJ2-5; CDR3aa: CASSRQGGETQYF; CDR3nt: TGTGCCAGCAGCCGACAGGGTGGGGAGACCCAGTACTTC
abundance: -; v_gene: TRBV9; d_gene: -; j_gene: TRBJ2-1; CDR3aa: CASSVLGGAYNEQFF; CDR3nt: TGTGCCAGCAGCGTATTGGGGGGCGCCTACAATGAGCAGTTCTTC
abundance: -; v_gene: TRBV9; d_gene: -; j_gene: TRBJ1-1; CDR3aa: CASSTHQGSTEAFF; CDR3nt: TGTGCCAGCAGCACCCACCAGGGTAGCACTGAAGCTTTCTTT
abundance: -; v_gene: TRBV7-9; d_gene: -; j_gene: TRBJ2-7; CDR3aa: CASSLWEVEQYF; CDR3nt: TGTGCCAGCAGCTTATGGGAAGTCGAGCAGTACTTC
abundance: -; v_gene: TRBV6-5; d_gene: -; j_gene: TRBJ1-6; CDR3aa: CASSYWGDGPPLHF; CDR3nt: TGTGCCAGCAGTTACTGGGGCGACGGTCCACCCCTCCACTTT
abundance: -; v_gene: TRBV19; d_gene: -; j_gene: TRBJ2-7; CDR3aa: CASSIVEVSVYEQYF; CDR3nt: TGTGCCAGTAGTATAGTCGAAGTCAGCGTTTACGAGCAGTACTTC
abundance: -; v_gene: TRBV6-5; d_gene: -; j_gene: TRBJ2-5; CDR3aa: CASSTRGRETQYF; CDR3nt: TGTGCCAGCAGTACCAGGGGTAGGGAGACCCAGTACTTC
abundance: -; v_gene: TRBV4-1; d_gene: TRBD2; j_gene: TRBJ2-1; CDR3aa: CASSRTSGGTYNEQFF; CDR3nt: TGCGCCAGCAGCCGGACTAGCGGGGGTACCTACAATGAGCAGTTCTTC
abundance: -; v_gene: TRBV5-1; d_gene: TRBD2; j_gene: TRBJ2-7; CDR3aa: CASSLEAGSSYEQYF; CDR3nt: TGCGCCAGCAGCTTGGAAGCGGGGAGCTCCTACGAGCAGTACTTC
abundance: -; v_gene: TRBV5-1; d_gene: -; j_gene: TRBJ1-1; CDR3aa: CASSLEGGDTEAFF; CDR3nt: TGCGCCAGCAGCTTGGAGGGAGGGGATACTGAAGCTTTCTTT
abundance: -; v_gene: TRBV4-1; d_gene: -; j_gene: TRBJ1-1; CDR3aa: CASSQGPILNTEAFF; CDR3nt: TGCGCCAGCAGCCAAGGTCCCATCTTGAACACTGAAGCTTTCTTT
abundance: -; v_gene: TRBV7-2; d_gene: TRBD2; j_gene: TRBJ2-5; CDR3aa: CASSSGLAAETQYF; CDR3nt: TGTGCCAGCAGCTCGGGACTAGCCGCTGAGACCCAGTACTTC
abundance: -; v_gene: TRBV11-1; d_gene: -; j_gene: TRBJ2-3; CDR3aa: CASSLGSRDTQYF; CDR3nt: TGTGCCAGCAGCCTCGGATCTCGCGATACGCAGTATTTT
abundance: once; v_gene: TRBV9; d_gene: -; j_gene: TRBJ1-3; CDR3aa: CASSVAVSGNTIYF; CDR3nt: TGTGCCAGCAGCGTAGCTGTTTCTGGAAACACCATATATTTT
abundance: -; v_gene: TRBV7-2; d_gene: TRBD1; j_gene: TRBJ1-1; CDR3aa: CASSKQGENTEAFF; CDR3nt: TGTGCCAGCAGCAAACAGGGGGAAAACACTGAAGCTTTCTTT
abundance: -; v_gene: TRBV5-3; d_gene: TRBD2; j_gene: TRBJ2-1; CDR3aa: CARSLGLAGDLYNEQFF; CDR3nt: TGTGCCAGAAGCTTGGGACTAGCGGGGGATCTCTACAATGAGCAGTTCTTC
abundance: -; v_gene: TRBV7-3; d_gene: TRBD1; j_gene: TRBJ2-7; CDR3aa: CASSLTSTGMSHEQYF; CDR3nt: TGTGCCAGCAGCTTAACATCGACAGGGATGTCCCACGAGCAGTACTTC
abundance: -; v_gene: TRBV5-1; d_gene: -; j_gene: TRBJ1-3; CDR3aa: CASSRVGFSGNTIYF; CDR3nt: TGCGCCAGCAGCCGCGTAGGGTTCTCTGGAAACACCATATATTTT
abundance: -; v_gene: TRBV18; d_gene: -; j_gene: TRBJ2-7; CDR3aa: CASSPDGPEQYF; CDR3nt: TGTGCCAGCTCACCGGACGGACCCGAGCAGTACTTC
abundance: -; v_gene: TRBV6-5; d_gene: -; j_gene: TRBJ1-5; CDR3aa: CASSYLNQPQHF; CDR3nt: TGTGCCAGCAGTTACCTGAATCAGCCCCAGCATTTT
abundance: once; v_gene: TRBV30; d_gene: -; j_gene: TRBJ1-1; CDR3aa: CAWRQGSNTEAFF; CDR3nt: TGTGCCTGGAGACAGGGATCTAACACTGAAGCTTTCTTT
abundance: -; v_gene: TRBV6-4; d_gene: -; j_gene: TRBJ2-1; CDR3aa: CASSRLGDNEQFF; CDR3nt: TGTGCCAGCAGCCGACTTGGCGACAATGAGCAGTTCTTC
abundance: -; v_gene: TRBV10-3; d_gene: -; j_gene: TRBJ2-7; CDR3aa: CAISDAGTLLYEQYF; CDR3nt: TGTGCCATCAGTGATGCTGGGACGTTACTCTACGAGCAGTACTTC